The 28 T cell receptor beta chains in this list originate from one sample, sequenced in a study of T cells after yellow fever vaccination. Each CDR3 protein gets one entry after TCRdb re-called the 5' RACE reads with MiXCR. Altogether about 120,000 distinct CDR3 sequences are present, 8% to 10% being singletons, with the ten largest covering approximately 39%. This specimen consisted of CD8+ T cells sorted from PBMCs, obtained on the day of the yellow fever booster vaccination. Receptors were obtained from a man aged 18 to 30 who received the YFV17D yellow fever vaccine.

V is TRBV18 and J is TRBJ2-1, with 7 bases lining up with TRBD1. Per the germline V gene, CDR1 is KGHSH and CDR2 is LQKENI. The V segment lost 0 bases and the J segment 5 bases; nucleotides outside the gene matches: 4. The CDR3 is 15 residues long. Written as DNA, the CDR3 is TGTGCCAGCTCACCACCGGGACAGCAGGACAATGAGCAGTTCTTC. This codes for CASSPPGQQDNEQFF.

This clonotype was seen ten or more times. The V call is TRBV4-1, the J call TRBJ2-1, with D possibly TRBD2 on 6 matching bases. The germline V gene has CDR1 MGHRA and CDR2 YSYEKL. This CDR3 spans 13 amino acids. V was pared by 1 base and J by 10 bases, with 11 bases between. The CDR3 reads CASSQAPGGEQFF. The CDR3 DNA follows: TGCGCCAGCAGCCAAGCCCCCGGGGGAGAGCAGTTCTTC.

This clonotype has only a few counts. The chain links TRBV2 to TRBJ2-5; D is ambiguous. V dropped 2 bases and J dropped 1 base, with 11 bases sitting between them. CDR3 size: 15 residues. Germline lookup yields CDR1 SNHLY and CDR2 FYNNEI. The CDR3 sequence: CASSELGRSQETQYF. The CDR3 DNA follows: TGTGCCAGCAGTGAATTAGGGCGCAGCCAAGAGACCCAGTACTTC.

This clonotype occurred a few times. This rearrangement joins TRBV20-1 to TRBJ2-7, with a tentative D call TRBD2 (6 bases). From germline, CDR1 is DFQATT and CDR2 SNEGSKA (reference sequence). V was pared by 4 bases and J by 6 bases, with 13 bases between. The CDR3 has 12 amino acids. The CDR3 bases are TGCAGTGCTATTCCTCGGAGGGTCGAGCAGTACTTC. Amino acid sequence: CSAIPRRVEQYF.

The CDR3 region is CSVAPRDRSLEQFF. The CDR3 region has the DNA TGCAGCGTTGCCCCCAGAGACAGAAGCTTAGAGCAGTTCTTC. The V call is TRBV29-1, the J call TRBJ2-1, with a possible D match to TRBD1 (5 bases). Trimming took off 4 bases at V and 10 bases at J, with 20 bases between the two ends. Germline loops: CDR1 SQVTM, CDR2 ANQGSEA. The CDR3 loop spans 14 amino acids.

Ten or more counts support this clonotype. The CDR3 DNA reads TGTGCCAGCAGCCCGTCGGCCAACTCCTACGAGCAGTACTTC. Protein product: CASSPSANSYEQYF. J is TRBJ2-7 and V is TRBV13; D not certain. V lost 5 bases and J 0 bases, leaving 11 bases between the germline ends. Germline V gene lookup returns CDR1 PRHDT and CDR2 FYEKMQ (reference sequence). The CDR3 has 14 amino acids. The whole variable domain, remainder taken from reference TRBV13 and TRBJ2-7, is AAGVIQSPRHLIKEKRETATLKCYPIPRHDTVYWYQQGPGQDPQFLISFYEKMQSDKGSIPDRFSAQQFSDYHSELNMSSLELGDSALYFCASSPSANSYEQYFGPGTRLTVT.

This chain links TRBV11-2 with TRBJ1-2; D might be TRBD1 (5 bases). The length of the CDR3 is 15 residues. Germline V gene lookup returns CDR1 SGHAT and CDR2 FQNNGV. V dropped 3 bases and J dropped 4 bases, with 15 bases sitting between them. The CDR3 region has the DNA TGTGCCAGCAGCTTTCGGGGGTGGTTTTTCTATGGCTACACCTTC. It encodes CASSFRGWFFYGYTF. Full variable domain (rest looked up from reference TRBV11-2 and TRBJ1-2): EAGVAQSPRYKIIEKRQSVAFWCNPISGHATLYWYQQILGQGPKLLIQFQNNGVVDDSQLPKDRFSAERLKGVDSTLKIQPAKLEDSAVYLCASSFRGWFFYGYTFGSGTRLTVV.

This clonotype has at least ten counts. CDR3 sequence: CASSHEGQGNQPQHF. In DNA, the CDR3 is TGCGCCAGCAGCCACGAAGGACAGGGTAATCAGCCCCAGCATTTT. The rearrangement links TRBV4-1 to TRBJ1-5; 8 bases fit TRBD1. With 3 bases clipped from V and 4 bases from J, the junction kept 5 bases outside the gene matches. This CDR3 is 15 amino acids long. Germline values: CDR1 MGHRA, CDR2 YSYEKL.

V is TRBV7-9 and J is TRBJ1-4, with D unclear. This CDR3 spans 14 amino acids. Looked up from germline, CDR1 is SEHNR and CDR2 is FQNEAQ (reference sequence). V was trimmed by 5 bases and J by 0 bases, leaving 7 bases between them. The CDR3 here is CASSRESTNEKLFF. The CDR3 DNA sequence: TGTGCCAGCAGCCGGGAATCAACTAATGAAAAACTGTTTTTT.

This clonotype has a handful of counts. The genes are TRBV20-1 and TRBJ2-7, with D possibly being TRBD2 (6 bases). The germline gives CDR1 DFQATT, CDR2 SNEGSKA (reference sequence). Trimming pared 3 bases from V and 1 base from J, leaving 10 bases between. The CDR3 loop spans 13 amino acids. This CDR3 is CSASSGSSYEQYV. In DNA form, the CDR3 reads TGCAGTGCTAGTAGCGGTAGTTCCTACGAGCAGTACGTC.

The rearrangement links TRBV6-5 to TRBJ2-5, with TRBD1 identical over 8 bases. Trimming took 6 bases from V and 4 from J; bases not matched to a gene: 7. This CDR3 has 14 amino acids. The germline CDR1 and CDR2 sequences are MNHEY and SVGAGI. The CDR3 nucleotides are TGTGCCAGCAGCCCGAGGACAGGGCTAGAGACCCAGTACTTC. Its translation: CASSPRTGLETQYF.

The chain has TRBV7-2 and TRBJ2-5; 9 bases align to TRBD2. The CDR3 sequence is 16 residues long. Unmatched junction bases numbered 5, after V lost 1 base and J lost 2 bases. From germline, CDR1 is SGHTA and CDR2 FQGNSA. CDR3 nucleotides: TGTGCCAGCAGCTTAGGATTGACTAGCGGACAAGAGACCCAGTACTTC. It specifies CASSLGLTSGQETQYF.

This clonotype was seen a single time. This chain connects TRBV6-5 to TRBJ2-7; possibly TRBD1 or TRBD2 for D (5 bases each). V lost 6 bases and J 2 bases, leaving 11 bases between the germline ends. Germline CDR1 and CDR2: MNHEY and SVGAGI. CDR3 size: 13 residues. The CDR3 DNA is TGTGCCAGCAGCCCCGGGACCGCCTACGAGCAGTACGTC. It codes for CASSPGTAYEQYV.

This clonotype has ten or more counts. V is TRBV5-6 and J is TRBJ2-1; 9 bases line up with TRBD2. This CDR3 comprises 15 residues. V was pared by 3 bases and J by 6 bases, with 7 bases of the junction left unmatched. The germline gives CDR1 SGHDT, CDR2 YYEEEE. The CDR3, as DNA: TGTGCCAGCAGCTCGGGGGAGCGGGGGGTCAATGAGCAGTTCTTC. It yields the protein CASSSGERGVNEQFF.

The chain joins TRBV5-6 to TRBJ2-4, with a possible D match to TRBD2 (6 bases). Per the germline V gene, CDR1 is SGHDT and CDR2 is YYEEEE. This CDR3 is built from 17 residues. V was trimmed by 2 bases and J by 3 bases, leaving 18 bases between them. CDR3 in DNA: TGTGCCAGCAGCTTATACGGGAGTTTAATTGACAAAAACATTCAGTACTTC. Amino acids: CASSLYGSLIDKNIQYF.

The gene calls are TRBV4-1 and TRBJ2-3; 9 bases map to TRBD1. Germline V gives CDR1 MGHRA, CDR2 YSYEKL. V lost 4 bases to trimming and J lost 6 bases; unmatched junction nucleotides: 5. The CDR3 totals 14 residues. The chain's CDR3 is CASSLGQGFDTQYF. DNA for the CDR3: TGCGCCAGCAGCCTAGGACAGGGGTTCGATACGCAGTATTTT.

The gene calls are TRBV6-2 or TRBV6-3 and TRBJ2-7, with TRBD1 matching 7 bases. From germline, CDR1 is MNHEY and CDR2 SVGEGT. This CDR3 contains 17 residues. V was clipped by 5 bases and J by 4 bases; unmatched bases: 17. The CDR3 region has the DNA TGTGCCAGCAGTGGACGAGCCGTTCTGACAGGGTTTTACGAGCAGTACGTC. This gives the protein CASSGRAVLTGFYEQYV.

This clonotype was recorded a few times. The chain uses TRBV10-3 and TRBJ2-1; 8 bases fit TRBD2. The CDR3 has 16 amino acids. V shed 1 base and J 0 bases; nucleotides not matched to a gene: 2. Germline V lookup: CDR1 ENHRY, CDR2 SYGVKD. The CDR3 is CAISEWRGDSYNEQFF. In DNA form, the CDR3 reads TGTGCCATCAGTGAGTGGCGGGGGGACTCCTACAATGAGCAGTTCTTC.

This chain joins TRBV6-2 or TRBV6-3 and TRBJ2-7; weak D call: TRBD2 (5 bases). The CDR3 is made up of 14 amino acids. Trimming removed 2 bases at V and 3 bases at J, with 11 bases between. Germline CDR1 MNHEY, CDR2 SVGEGT. DNA of the CDR3: TGTGCCAGCAGTTACACTTCCGGGATCTACGAGCAGTACTTC. Its translation: CASSYTSGIYEQYF.

In this sample, this clonotype turned up a few times. V usage is TRBV11-1 and J usage is TRBJ2-5; D tentatively reads TRBD1 or TRBD2 (6 bases each). The germline V gene encodes CDR1 SGHAT and CDR2 FQDESV (reference sequence). With 5 bases removed from V and 5 bases from J, the gap between germline ends came to 18 bases. The CDR3 extends over 15 amino acids. As DNA, the CDR3 is TGTGCCAGCAGCCTCTTCAGGGGAGGTCGGGAGACCCAGTACTTC. Protein: CASSLFRGGRETQYF.

Only a few counts were recorded for this clonotype. This rearrangement joins TRBV9 to TRBJ2-5; TRBD2 is a possible D gene (5 bases). Trimming cost V 6 bases and J 4 bases, with 19 bases left between them. Germline values: CDR1 SGDLS, CDR2 YYNGEE. The CDR3 contains 15 residues. The CDR3 nucleotides are TGTGCCAGCACGGTAACCCCCTGGAGGCGAGAGACCCAGTACTTC. Translating gives CASTVTPWRRETQYF.

This clonotype was seen more than once but under ten times. CDR3 in amino acids: CASSLGYSYEQYF. CDR3 coding DNA: TGTGCCAGCAGCTTGGGATACTCCTACGAGCAGTACTTC. The rearrangement joins TRBV5-6 to TRBJ2-7; D remains ambiguous. V lost 0 bases, J lost 0 bases, and 4 bases lay in between. The CDR3 length is 13 residues. Germline V gene data show CDR1 as SGHDT and CDR2 as YYEEEE.

V gene TRBV7-2 combines with J gene TRBJ2-2; 8 bases agree with TRBD1. The CDR3 contains 14 residues. After removal of 5 bases from V and 4 bases from J, the junction contained 3 bases not matched to a gene. CDR1 and CDR2 (germline): SGHTA, FQGNSA. The CDR3, as DNA: TGTGCCAGCAGCGAGGACAGGGCCACCGGGGAGCTGTTTTTT. Residues: CASSEDRATGELFF.

This clonotype was observed a handful of times. The chain carries TRBV3-1 and TRBJ1-2, with D hard to call. The CDR3 is 14 residues long. Looked up from germline, CDR1 is LGHDT and CDR2 is YNNKEL (reference sequence). Trimming took off 3 bases at V and 6 bases at J, with 14 bases between the two ends. As DNA, the CDR3 is TGTGCCAGCAGCCACTACCCTCCCGGGAATGGCTACACCTTC. Protein product: CASSHYPPGNGYTF.

The table lists this clonotype with a few counts. The rearrangement links TRBV7-2 to TRBJ1-3; no firm D call. The V and J ends lost 5 bases and 2 bases respectively, with 13 bases between them. Germline loops: CDR1 SGHTA, CDR2 FQGNSA. The CDR3 covers 15 residues. Here the CDR3 reads CASSNKGETGNTIYF. The CDR3, as DNA: TGTGCCAGCAGCAACAAGGGAGAAACTGGAAACACCATATATTTT.

V gene TRBV9 combines with J gene TRBJ2-1; 9 nucleotides match TRBD1. V gave up 6 bases and J gave up 8 bases; unmatched junction bases: 9. The V gene's germline CDR1 is SGDLS and CDR2 YYNGEE. CDR3 length: 14 amino acids. CDR3 region: CASTQGTGWDEQFF. CDR3 bases: TGTGCCAGCACCCAGGGGACAGGGTGGGATGAGCAGTTCTTC.

The rearrangement uses TRBV21-1 and TRBJ2-5; the table gives TRBD1 as D, unverified against the DNA. TRBV21-1 is listed as a pseudogene. CDR3 length: 16 residues. CDR3 amino acids: CASSKTRTGTGETQYF. The CDR3 bases are TGTGCCAGCAGCAAAACCCGGACAGGGACGGGAGAGACCCAGTACTTC.

This clonotype was recorded a few times. CDR3: CASSYPMMADNEQFF. CDR3 sequence (DNA): TGTGCCAGCAGCTACCCAATGATGGCGGACAATGAGCAGTTCTTC. J is TRBJ2-1 and V is TRBV7-9; D ambiguous. This CDR3 has 15 residues. Trimming shortened V by 4 bases and J by 5 bases, and 15 bases separated the two germline ends. Germline CDR1 and CDR2: SEHNR and FQNEAQ (reference sequence).